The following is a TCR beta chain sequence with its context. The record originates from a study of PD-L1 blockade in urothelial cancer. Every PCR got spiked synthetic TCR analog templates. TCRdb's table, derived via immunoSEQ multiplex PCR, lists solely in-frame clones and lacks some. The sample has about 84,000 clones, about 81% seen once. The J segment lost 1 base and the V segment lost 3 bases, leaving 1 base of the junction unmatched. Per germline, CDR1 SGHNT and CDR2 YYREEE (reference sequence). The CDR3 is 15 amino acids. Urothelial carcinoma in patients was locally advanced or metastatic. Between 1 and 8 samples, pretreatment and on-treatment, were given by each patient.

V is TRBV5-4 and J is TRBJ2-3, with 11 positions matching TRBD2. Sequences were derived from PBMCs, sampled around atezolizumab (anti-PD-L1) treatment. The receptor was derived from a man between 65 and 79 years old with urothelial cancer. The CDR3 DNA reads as TGTGCCAGCAGCTCGGGACTAGCGGGCACAGATACGCAGTATTTT. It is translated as CASSSGLAGTDTQYF.